The rows below give T cell receptor beta chains drawn from one sample of a study of cytomegalovirus exposure and HLA in healthy donors. Assay: immunoSEQ multiplex PCR; the TCRdb copy retains only in-frame clones and omits some. This sample's table reports about 130,000 clones. The specimen sequenced was PBMCs. These receptors originate from a man aged 30 to 39 in good health and CMV-seronegative. Both conserved end residues are part of each CDR3.

j_gene | v_gene | CDR3aa
TRBJ2-1 | TRBV10-1 | CASSESLAGGNEQFF
TRBJ2-2 | TRBV6-5 | CASTQGQGGSGELFF
TRBJ1-5 | TRBV5-1 | CASSPRGGSNQPQHF
TRBJ2-7 | TRBV11-2 | CASSLRVRTGPRIYEQYF
TRBJ2-7 | TRBV6-1 | CASSDGAGGPYEQYF
TRBJ1-2 | TRBV18 | CASSPNSLPDYGYTF
TRBJ1-1 | TRBV28 | CASSSLEGLLNTEAFF
TRBJ2-7 | TRBV7-3 | CASSPGRSYEQYF
TRBJ1-1 | TRBV30 | CAWILVAGEAFF
TRBJ1-2 | TRBV9 | CASSRGGTGGGGYTF
TRBJ2-7 | TRBV5-1 | CASSTTGTGAYEQYF
TRBJ1-1 | TRBV6-5 | CASSSADRATEAFF
TRBJ1-2 | TRBV12-2 | CASRLVWDRGDYGYTF
TRBJ1-1 | TRBV10-1 | CASRDSWNTEAFF
TRBJ2-5 | TRBV7-3 | CASSLSGRFYETQYF
TRBJ2-1 | TRBV30 | CAGQSGSSYNEQFF
TRBJ1-2 | TRBV30 | CAWSVLSGINPTYGYTF